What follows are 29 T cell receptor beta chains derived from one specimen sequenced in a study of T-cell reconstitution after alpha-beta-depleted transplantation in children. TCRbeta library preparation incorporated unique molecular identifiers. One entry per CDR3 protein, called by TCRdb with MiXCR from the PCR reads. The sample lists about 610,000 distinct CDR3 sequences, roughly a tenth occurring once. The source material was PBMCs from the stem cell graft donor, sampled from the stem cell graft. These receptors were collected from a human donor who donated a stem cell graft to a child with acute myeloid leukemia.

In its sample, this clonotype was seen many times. The CDR3 coding sequence is TGTGCCAGCAGCGTAGCTGGATTGGATACGCAGTATTTT. Protein product: CASSVAGLDTQYF. The chain joins TRBV9 to TRBJ2-3; D uncertain. The CDR3 has 13 amino acids. In germline, CDR1 is SGDLS, CDR2 YYNGEE. V was clipped by 0 bases and J by 6 bases, with 8 bases between them.

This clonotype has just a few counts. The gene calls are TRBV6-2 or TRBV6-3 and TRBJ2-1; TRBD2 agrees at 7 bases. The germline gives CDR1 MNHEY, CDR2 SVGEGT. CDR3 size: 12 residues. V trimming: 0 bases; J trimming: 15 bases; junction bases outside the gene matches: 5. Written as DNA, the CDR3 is TGTGCCAGCAGTTACTCCACGGGGGGTCGGTTCTTC. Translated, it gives CASSYSTGGRFF.

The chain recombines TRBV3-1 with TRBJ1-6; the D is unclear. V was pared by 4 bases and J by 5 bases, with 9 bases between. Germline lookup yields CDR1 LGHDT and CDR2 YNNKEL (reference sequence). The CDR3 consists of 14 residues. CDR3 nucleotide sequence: TGTGCCAGCAGCCGGTTAATGGATAATTCACCCCTCCACTTT. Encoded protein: CASSRLMDNSPLHF.

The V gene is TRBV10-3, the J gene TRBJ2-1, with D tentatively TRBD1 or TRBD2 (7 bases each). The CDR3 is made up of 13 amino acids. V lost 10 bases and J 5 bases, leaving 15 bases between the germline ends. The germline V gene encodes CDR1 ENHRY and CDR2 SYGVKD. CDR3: CATSGTDNNEQFF. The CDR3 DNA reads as TGTGCCACCAGCGGGACAGATAACAATGAGCAGTTCTTC.

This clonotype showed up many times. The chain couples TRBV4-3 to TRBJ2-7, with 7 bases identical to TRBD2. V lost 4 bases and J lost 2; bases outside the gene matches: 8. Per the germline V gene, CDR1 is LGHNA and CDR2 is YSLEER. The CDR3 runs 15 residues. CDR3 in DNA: TGCGCCAGCAGCCGGGCTAGCGGAGGGACCTACGAGCAGTACTTC. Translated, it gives CASSRASGGTYEQYF.

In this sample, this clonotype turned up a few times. Here the CDR3 reads CASSLSAGVLYNEQFF. The CDR3 nucleotides are TGTGCCAGCAGCTTATCAGCGGGAGTGCTATACAATGAGCAGTTCTTC. The V gene is TRBV7-9, the J gene TRBJ2-1; 8 nucleotides align to TRBD2. This CDR3 contains 16 residues. V was clipped by 2 bases and J by 4 bases; unmatched bases: 7. Germline loops: CDR1 SEHNR, CDR2 FQNEAQ (reference sequence).

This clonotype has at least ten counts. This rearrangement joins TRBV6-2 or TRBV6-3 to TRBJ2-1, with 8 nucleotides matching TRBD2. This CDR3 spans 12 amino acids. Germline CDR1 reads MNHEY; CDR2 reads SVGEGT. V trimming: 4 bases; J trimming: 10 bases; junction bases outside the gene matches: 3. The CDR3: CASSFLAGEQFF. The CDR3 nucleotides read TGTGCCAGCAGTTTCTTAGCGGGAGAGCAGTTCTTC.

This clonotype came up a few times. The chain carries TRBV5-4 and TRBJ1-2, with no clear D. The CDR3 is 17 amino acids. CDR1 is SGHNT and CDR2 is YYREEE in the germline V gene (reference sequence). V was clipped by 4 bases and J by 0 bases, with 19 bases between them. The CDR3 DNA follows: TGTGCCAGCAGCCTAACGGGTTCTCCAGGCCCTAACTATGGCTACACCTTC. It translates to CASSLTGSPGPNYGYTF.

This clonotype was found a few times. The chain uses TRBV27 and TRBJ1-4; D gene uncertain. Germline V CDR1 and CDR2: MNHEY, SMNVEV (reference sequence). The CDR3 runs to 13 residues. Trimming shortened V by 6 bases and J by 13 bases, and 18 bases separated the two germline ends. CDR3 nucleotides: TGTGCCAGCAGACCATGGGGAAACGGCGGACTGTTTTTT. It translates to CASRPWGNGGLFF.

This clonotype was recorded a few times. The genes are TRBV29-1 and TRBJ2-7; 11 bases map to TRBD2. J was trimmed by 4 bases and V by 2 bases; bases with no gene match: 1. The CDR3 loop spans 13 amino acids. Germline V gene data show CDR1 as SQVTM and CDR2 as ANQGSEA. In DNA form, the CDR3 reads TGCAGCGTTGAAACTAGCGGGAGATACGAGCAGTACTTC. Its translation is CSVETSGRYEQYF.

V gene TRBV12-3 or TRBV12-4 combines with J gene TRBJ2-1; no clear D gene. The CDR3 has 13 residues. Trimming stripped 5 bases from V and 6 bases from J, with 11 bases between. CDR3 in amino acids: CASSRPGGNEQFF. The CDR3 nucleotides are TGTGCCAGCAGTAGGCCGGGCGGCAATGAGCAGTTCTTC.

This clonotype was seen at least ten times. The CDR3 DNA sequence: TGCGCCAGCAGCTTTGGGCAGGCCACTGAAGCTTTCTTT. It specifies CASSFGQATEAFF. The V and J genes are TRBV5-1 and TRBJ1-1; D unclear. V lost 2 bases, J lost 4 bases, and 9 bases lay in between. The germline V gene encodes CDR1 SGHRS and CDR2 YFSETQ. The CDR3 is 13 amino acids.

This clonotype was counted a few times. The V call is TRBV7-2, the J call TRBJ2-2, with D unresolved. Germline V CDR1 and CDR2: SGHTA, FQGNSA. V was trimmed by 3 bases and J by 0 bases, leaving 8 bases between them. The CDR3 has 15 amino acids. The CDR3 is CASSFSSANTGELFF. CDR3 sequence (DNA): TGTGCCAGCAGCTTTTCCAGCGCGAACACCGGGGAGCTGTTTTTT.

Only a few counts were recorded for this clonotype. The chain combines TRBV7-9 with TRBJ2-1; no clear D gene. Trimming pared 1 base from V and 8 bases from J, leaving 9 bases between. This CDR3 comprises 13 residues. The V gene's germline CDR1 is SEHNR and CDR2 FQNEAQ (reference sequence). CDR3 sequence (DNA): TGTGCCAGCAGCTTAGTGTCTGGGGATGAGCAGTTCTTC. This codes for CASSLVSGDEQFF.

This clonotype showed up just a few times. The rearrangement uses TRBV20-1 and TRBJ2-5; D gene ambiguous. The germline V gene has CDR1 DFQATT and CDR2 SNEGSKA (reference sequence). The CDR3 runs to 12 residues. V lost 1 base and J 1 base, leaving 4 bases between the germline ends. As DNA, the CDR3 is TGCAGTGCTAGAGTCAGCCAAGAGACCCAGTACTTC. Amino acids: CSARVSQETQYF.

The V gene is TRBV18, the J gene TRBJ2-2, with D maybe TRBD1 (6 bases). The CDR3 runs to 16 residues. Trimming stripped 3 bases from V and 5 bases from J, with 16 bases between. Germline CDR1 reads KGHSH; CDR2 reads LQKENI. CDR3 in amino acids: CASSPLSGVETGELFF. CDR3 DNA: TGTGCCAGCTCACCCTTATCAGGGGTTGAAACCGGGGAGCTGTTTTTT.

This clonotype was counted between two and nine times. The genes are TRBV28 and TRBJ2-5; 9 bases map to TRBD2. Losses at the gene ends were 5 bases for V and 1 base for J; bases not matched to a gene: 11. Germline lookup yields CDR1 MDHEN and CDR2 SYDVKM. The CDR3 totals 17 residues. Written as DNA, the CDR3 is TGTGCCAGCAGTCCCCCCCTTAGCGGGAGCCGCCAAGAGACCCAGTACTTC. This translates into CASSPPLSGSRQETQYF.

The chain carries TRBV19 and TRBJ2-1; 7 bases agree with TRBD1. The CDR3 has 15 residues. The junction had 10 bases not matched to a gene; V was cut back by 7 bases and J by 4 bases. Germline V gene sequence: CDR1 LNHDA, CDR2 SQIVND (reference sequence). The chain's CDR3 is CASTLSTGAYNEQFF. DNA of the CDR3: TGTGCCAGTACACTTTCCACAGGGGCTTACAATGAGCAGTTCTTC.

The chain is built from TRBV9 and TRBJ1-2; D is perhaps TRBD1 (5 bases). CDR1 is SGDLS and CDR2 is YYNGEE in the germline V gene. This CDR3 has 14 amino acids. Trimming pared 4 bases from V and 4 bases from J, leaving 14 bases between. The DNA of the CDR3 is TGTGCCAGCAGCCCCGGGGGGGATTTCTATGGCTACACCTTC. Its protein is CASSPGGDFYGYTF. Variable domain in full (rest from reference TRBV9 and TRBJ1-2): DSGVTQTPKHLITATGQRVTLRCSPRSGDLSVYWYQQSLDQGLQFLIQYYNGEERAKGNILERFSAQQFPDLHSELNLSSLELGDSALYFCASSPGGDFYGYTFGSGTRLTVV.

This chain's CDR3 is CASSPDTAQYF. The CDR3 nucleotides read TGCGCCAGCAGCCCGGACACCGCGCAGTATTTT. The chain employs TRBV5-1 and TRBJ2-3; D might be TRBD1 (5 bases). The germline V gene has CDR1 SGHRS and CDR2 YFSETQ. The CDR3 has 11 residues. Between the trimmed V and J ends, which lost 4 bases and 10 bases, there was a span of 10 bases.

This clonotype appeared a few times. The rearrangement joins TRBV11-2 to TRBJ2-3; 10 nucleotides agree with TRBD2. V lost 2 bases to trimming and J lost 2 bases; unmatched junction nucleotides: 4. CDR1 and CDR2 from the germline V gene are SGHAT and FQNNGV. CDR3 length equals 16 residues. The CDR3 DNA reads TGTGCCAGCAGCTTATCACTAGCGGGAAACACAGATACGCAGTATTTT. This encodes CASSLSLAGNTDTQYF.

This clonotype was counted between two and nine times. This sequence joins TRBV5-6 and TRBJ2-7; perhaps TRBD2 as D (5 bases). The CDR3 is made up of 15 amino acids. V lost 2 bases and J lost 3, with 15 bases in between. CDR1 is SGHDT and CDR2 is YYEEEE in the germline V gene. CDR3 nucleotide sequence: TGTGCCAGCAGCTTTTACAAGGGAGTGGGCTACGAGCAGTACTTC. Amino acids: CASSFYKGVGYEQYF.

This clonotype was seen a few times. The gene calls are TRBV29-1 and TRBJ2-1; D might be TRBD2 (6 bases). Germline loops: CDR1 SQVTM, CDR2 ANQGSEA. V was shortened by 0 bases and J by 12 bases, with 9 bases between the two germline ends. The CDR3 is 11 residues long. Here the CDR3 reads CSVEETGAQFF. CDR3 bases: TGCAGCGTTGAAGAAACGGGAGCGCAGTTCTTC.

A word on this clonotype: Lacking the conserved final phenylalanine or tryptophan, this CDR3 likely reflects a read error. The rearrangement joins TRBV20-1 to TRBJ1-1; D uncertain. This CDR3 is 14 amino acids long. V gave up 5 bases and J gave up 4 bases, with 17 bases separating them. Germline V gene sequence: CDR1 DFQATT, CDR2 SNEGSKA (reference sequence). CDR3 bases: TGCAGTGCTCCGGACCCCCGGTCGGGCACTGAAGCTTTCTAT. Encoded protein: CSAPDPRSGTEAFY.

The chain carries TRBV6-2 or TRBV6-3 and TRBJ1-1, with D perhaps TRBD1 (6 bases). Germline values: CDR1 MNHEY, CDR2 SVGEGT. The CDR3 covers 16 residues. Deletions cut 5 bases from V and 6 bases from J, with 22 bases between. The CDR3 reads CASSPELLGAGAEAFF. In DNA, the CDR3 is TGTGCCAGCAGTCCTGAGTTATTGGGGGCGGGGGCTGAAGCTTTCTTT.

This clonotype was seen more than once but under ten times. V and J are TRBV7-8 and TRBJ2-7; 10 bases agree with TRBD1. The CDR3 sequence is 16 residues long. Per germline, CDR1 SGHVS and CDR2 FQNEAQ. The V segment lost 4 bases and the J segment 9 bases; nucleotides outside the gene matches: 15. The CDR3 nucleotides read TGTGCCAGCAGCTCTCCCCAGACAGGGGGCTCCACGCGGCAGTACTTC. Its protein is CASSSPQTGGSTRQYF.

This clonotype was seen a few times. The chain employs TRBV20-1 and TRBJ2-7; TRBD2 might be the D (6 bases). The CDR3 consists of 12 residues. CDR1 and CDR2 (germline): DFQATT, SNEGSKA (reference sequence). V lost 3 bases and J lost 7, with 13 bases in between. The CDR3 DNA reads TGCAGTGCTAGGCGACCCGGGGGAGAGCAGTACTTC. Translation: CSARRPGGEQYF.

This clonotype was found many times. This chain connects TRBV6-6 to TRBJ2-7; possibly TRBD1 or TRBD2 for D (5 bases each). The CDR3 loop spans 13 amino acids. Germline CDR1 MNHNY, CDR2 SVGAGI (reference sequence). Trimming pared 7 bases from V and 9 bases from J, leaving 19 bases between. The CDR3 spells CASKGRPSTRQYF. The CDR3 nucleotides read TGTGCCAGCAAGGGACGGCCGTCTACGAGGCAGTACTTC.

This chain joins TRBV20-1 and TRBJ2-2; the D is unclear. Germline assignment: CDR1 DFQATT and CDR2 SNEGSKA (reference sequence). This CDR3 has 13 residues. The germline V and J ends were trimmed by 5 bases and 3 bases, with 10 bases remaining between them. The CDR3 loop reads CSAPLVYTGELFF. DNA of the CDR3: TGCAGTGCTCCCCTCGTGTACACCGGGGAGCTGTTTTTT.